Sequencing of this TCR beta chain was carried out in a study of blood T cell repertoires in COVID-19. Whole-study context: T cells, B-cell-depleted T cells, or PBMCs supplied cDNA or gDNA.

The CDR3 has 15 residues. The germline gives CDR1 SGDLS, CDR2 YYNGEE. The junction had 7 bases not matched to a gene; V was cut back by 2 bases and J by 3 bases. Data came from immunoSEQ multiplex PCR; TCRdb stores just in-frame clones and leaves some out. The table includes about 130,000 clones, roughly 90% detected once. The V and J genes are TRBV9 and TRBJ2-7, with 8 bases identical to TRBD2. Material: peripheral blood. The source of this sequence is a man in his fifties with active COVID-19. The CDR3 DNA follows: TGTGCCAGCAGCGTCCAGGCGGGGGGTCTCTACGAGCAGTACTTC. It codes for CASSVQAGGLYEQYF.